This T cell receptor beta chain stems from a study of T cells in narcolepsy. About this clone: No antigen is known for it.

Profiled with immunoSEQ multiplex PCR; TCRdb holds only in-frame clones, not every one. Altogether roughly 30,000 clones are present, approximately 85% being singletons, with the ten largest covering 6% to 7%. Trimming cost V 2 bases and J 6 bases; bases outside gene matches: 11. CDR1 SGHTA and CDR2 FQGNSA come from the germline V gene. The CDR3 covers 17 residues. Findings of the study overall: Reportedly, autoreactive clonotypes were serially detected in patients' blood but not controls'. Same-patient CSF and blood CD4+ T cell clonotypes included HCRT-specific and TRIB2-specific autoreactive ones.

The chain carries TRBV7-2 and TRBJ2-2, with 8 bases fitting TRBD1. The sample consisted of memory (CD45RA-) CD4+ T cells from blood. The source of this sequence is a human donor in good health. CDR3 DNA sequence: TGTGCCAGCAGCTTAAAAGGGGCAGGGGGCTCGGCCGGGGAGCTGTTTTTT. It encodes CASSLKGAGGSAGELFF.